These 20 T cell receptor beta chains were all obtained from the same sample, sequenced in a study of beta chain features in type 1 diabetes (dated by TCRdb to 2017 to 2018). Summary of the overall study and its limitations: In all four CD4+ subsets, TCRB CDR3 length was moderately but significantly shorter in type 1 diabetes patients.

The antigens of these receptors remain unknown. To prepare the library, the immunoSEQ multiplex PCR assay was applied. The entire isolated RNA was reverse transcribed using the High Capacity cDNA Reverse Transcription Kit, and thus expressed TCRB transcripts were sequenced. TCRdb mirrors the immuneACCESS table, restricted to in-frame sequences. Some clones are absent from its copies; in checked studies, under half trace to an unresolved V gene, and the reason for the others is unknown. For this sample the table gives about 700,000 clones, of which around an eighth were detected only once. The ten biggest clones cover 0.022% of the sample. The material sequenced was naive CD4+ T cells from blood. The cell subset or site label here, explained by the study, means: true naive CD4+ T cells. The receptors were sampled from a man between 18 and 35 years old with type 1 diabetes.

This chain joins TRBV12-5 and TRBJ1-1, with D possibly being TRBD1 (5 bases). Trimming took off 5 bases at V and 1 base at J, with 11 bases between the two ends. Germline CDR1 and CDR2: LGHNT and FRNRAP. The CDR3 runs 14 residues. The CDR3 loop reads CASGPGTANTEAFF. CDR3 bases: TGTGCTAGTGGTCCCGGGACGGCGAACACTGAAGCTTTCTTT. The variable domain in full, completed from reference TRBV12-5 and TRBJ1-1, reads DARVTQTPRHKVTEMGQEVTMRCQPILGHNTVFWYRQTMMQGLELLAYFRNRAPLDDSGMPKDRFSAEMPDATLATLKIQPSEPRDSAVYFCASGPGTANTEAFFGQGTRLTVV.

This clone was counted between two and nine times. The chain recombines TRBV6-1 with TRBJ2-5; D gene ambiguous. The V gene's germline CDR1 is MNHNS and CDR2 SASEGT. V was clipped by 10 bases and J by 0 bases, with 12 bases between them. This CDR3 spans 13 amino acids. CDR3 nucleotides: TGTGCCACCTGCGCAGTGTACCAAGAGACCCAGTACTTC. Translation: CATCAVYQETQYF.

The V call is TRBV18, the J call TRBJ2-7, with 7 bases matching TRBD1. Trimming at V came to 6 bases and at J to 2 bases, leaving 10 bases not matched to a gene. CDR1 is KGHSH and CDR2 is LQKENI in the germline V gene. CDR3 size: 15 residues. Here the CDR3 reads CASSQQGQNPYEQYF. CDR3 DNA: TGTGCCAGCTCTCAACAGGGACAGAATCCCTACGAGCAGTACTTC.

This clone showed up just once. V is TRBV6-5 and J is TRBJ1-1; D call uncertain. The germline gives CDR1 MNHEY, CDR2 SVGAGI. The CDR3 runs to 15 residues. Trimming took off 0 bases at V and 4 bases at J, with 12 bases between the two ends. CDR3 nucleotides: TGTGCCAGCAGTTACTCTTCTGGCAGAGTCACTGAAGCTTTCTTT. Protein sequence: CASSYSSGRVTEAFF.

This clone was counted a few times. The chain links TRBV4-2 to TRBJ1-2; D perhaps matches TRBD1 (5 bases). The CDR3 contains 14 residues. Trimming cost V 2 bases and J 4 bases, with 11 bases left between them. Germline V gene data show CDR1 as LGHNA and CDR2 as YNFKEQ. The CDR3 region has the DNA TGTGCCAGCAGCCAAATGACAGATTCCTATGGCTACACCTTC. Residues: CASSQMTDSYGYTF.

This clone occurred once. The chain recombines TRBV7-2 with TRBJ1-4, with 8 bases identical to TRBD1. CDR1 and CDR2 from the germline V gene are SGHTA and FQGNSA. The CDR3 contains 15 residues. Unmatched junction bases numbered 6, after V lost 5 bases and J lost 4 bases. The CDR3 sequence: CASSRGQGINEKLFF. The CDR3 DNA sequence: TGTGCCAGCAGCCGCGGACAGGGAATTAATGAAAAACTGTTTTTT.

This clone was counted between two and nine times. The chain recombines TRBV5-1 with TRBJ2-3, with 11 bases matching TRBD2. Losses at the gene ends were 4 bases for V and 1 base for J; bases not matched to a gene: 2. This CDR3 has 15 residues. The germline V gene has CDR1 SGHRS and CDR2 YFSETQ. The CDR3 nucleotides are TGCGCCAGCAGCACGGGACTAGCGGGCACAGATACGCAGTATTTT. Translation gives CASSTGLAGTDTQYF.

The table lists this clone with a few counts. V usage is TRBV2 and J usage is TRBJ2-3, with a tentative D call TRBD2 (7 bases). This CDR3 has 15 amino acids. V lost 2 bases, J lost 2 bases, and 11 bases lay in between. Per germline, CDR1 SNHLY and CDR2 FYNNEI. CDR3 region: CASSETGGLTDTQYF. The CDR3 bases are TGTGCCAGCAGTGAAACGGGGGGCCTCACAGATACGCAGTATTTT.

For this clone: The sample has other DNA sequences that encode this CDR3 too. The V call is TRBV29-1, the J call TRBJ2-2; D ambiguous. The CDR3 is made up of 12 amino acids. The ends were cut back, 4 bases at V and 3 bases at J, with 6 bases in the middle. Germline V lookup: CDR1 SQVTM, CDR2 ANQGSEA. CDR3 bases: TGCAGCGTTGGAAGGGACACCGGGGAGCTGTTTTTT. This translates into CSVGRDTGELFF.

The chain links TRBV5-1 to TRBJ2-1, with D unresolved. This CDR3 is 13 amino acids long. Trimming cost V 7 bases and J 7 bases, with 15 bases left between them. Germline CDR1 reads SGHRS; CDR2 reads YFSETQ. As DNA, the CDR3 is TGCGCCAGCCGACCCGAAAATCTGAATGAGCAGTTCTTC. Protein product: CASRPENLNEQFF.

This chain joins TRBV6-1 and TRBJ2-7; TRBD1 is a possible D gene (5 bases). CDR3 length equals 13 residues. The germline V gene has CDR1 MNHNS and CDR2 SASEGT. V lost 0 bases, J lost 4 bases, and 7 bases lay in between. DNA for the CDR3: TGTGCCAGCAGTGAAGCCTACAGGTACGAGCAGTACTTC. Amino acid sequence: CASSEAYRYEQYF.

This chain joins TRBV7-2 and TRBJ1-2, with 7 bases fitting TRBD1. CDR1 and CDR2 from the germline V gene are SGHTA and FQGNSA. V dropped 6 bases and J dropped 6; count of bases not matched to a gene: 13. This CDR3 has 15 amino acids. The DNA for the CDR3 is TGTGCCAGCAGTCCTACGACAGGGAGTCTTGATGGCTACACCTTC. The encoded protein is CASSPTTGSLDGYTF.

V is TRBV4-1 and J is TRBJ1-1; D is ambiguous. This CDR3 comprises 17 residues. The V end was cut by 1 base, the J end by 0 bases, with 15 bases between. Germline V CDR1 and CDR2: MGHRA, YSYEKL. CDR3 region: CASSQAHTRRLNTEAFF. The CDR3 DNA sequence: TGCGCCAGCAGCCAAGCCCACACCCGTAGGCTGAACACTGAAGCTTTCTTT.

The chain couples TRBV15 to TRBJ1-1; D unresolved. Germline loops: CDR1 LNHNV, CDR2 YYDKDF (reference sequence). Trimming took 4 bases from V and 5 from J, leaving 8 bases between them. The CDR3 extends over 12 amino acids. The CDR3 bases are TGTGCCACCAGCACAGCTAGAACTGAAGCTTTCTTT. Encoded protein: CATSTARTEAFF.

This clone was seen only a few times. The V and J genes are TRBV5-1 and TRBJ2-3, with TRBD2 matching over 12 bases. Trimming removed 0 bases from V and 1 base from J; junction bases left unmatched: 3. The CDR3 length is 17 residues. Per the germline V gene, CDR1 is SGHRS and CDR2 is YFSETQ. CDR3 sequence reads: CASSLGLAGAGTDTQYF. DNA for the CDR3: TGCGCCAGCAGCTTGGGACTAGCGGGGGCTGGCACAGATACGCAGTATTTT.

This clone has only one observation. The chain has TRBV7-8 and TRBJ2-6; tentatively, D is TRBD1 (5 bases). Trimming stripped 3 bases from V and 2 bases from J, with 17 bases between. Germline assignment: CDR1 SGHVS and CDR2 FQNEAQ. The CDR3 sequence is 18 residues long. The CDR3 sequence is CASSLYRIPIAGANVLTF. As DNA, the CDR3 is TGTGCCAGCAGCTTGTACAGGATCCCAATCGCTGGGGCCAACGTCCTGACTTTC.

This clone was detected only a few times. This chain uses TRBV10-3 with TRBJ2-7; TRBD1 agrees at 8 bases. With 6 bases clipped from V and 2 bases from J, the junction kept 9 bases outside the gene matches. The germline V gene has CDR1 ENHRY and CDR2 SYGVKD. The CDR3 is 15 residues long. CDR3 DNA sequence: TGTGCCATCAGCCCTAGACAGGGGACGACCTACGAGCAGTACTTC. Translation: CAISPRQGTTYEQYF.

The chain recombines TRBV28 with TRBJ1-2, with 8 bases identical to TRBD1. V dropped 7 bases and J dropped 3; count of bases not matched to a gene: 4. The CDR3 sequence is 13 residues long. From germline, CDR1 is MDHEN and CDR2 SYDVKM. This CDR3 is CASTGTGHYGYTF. CDR3 DNA: TGTGCCAGCACCGGGACAGGACACTATGGCTACACCTTC.

J is TRBJ2-7 and V is TRBV14; D gene ambiguous. The ends were cut back, 3 bases at V and 8 bases at J, with 14 bases in the middle. The CDR3 spans 13 residues. From germline, CDR1 is SGHDN and CDR2 FVKESK. This chain's CDR3 is CASSQRTFSQQYF. DNA for the CDR3: TGTGCCAGCAGCCAGAGGACGTTCTCCCAGCAGTACTTC.

The sample holds a few counts of this clone. The chain employs TRBV19 and TRBJ2-5, with a tentative D call TRBD2 (6 bases). Trimming removed 10 bases at V and 5 bases at J, with 23 bases between. Germline assignment: CDR1 LNHDA and CDR2 SQIVND (reference sequence). The CDR3 spans 15 residues. The CDR3 DNA is TGTGCCACGACTATCCGCGGGAACGCGGGGGAGACCCAGTACTTC. The encoded protein is CATTIRGNAGETQYF.